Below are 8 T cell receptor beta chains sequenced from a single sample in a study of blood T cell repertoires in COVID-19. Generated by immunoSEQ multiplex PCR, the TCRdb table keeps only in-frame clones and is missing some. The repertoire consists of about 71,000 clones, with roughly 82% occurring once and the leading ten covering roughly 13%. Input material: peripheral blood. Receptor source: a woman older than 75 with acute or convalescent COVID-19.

CDR3: CASSLAGTGVETQYF. The CDR3 region has the DNA TGTGCCAGCAGTTTAGCCGGGACAGGGGTCGAGACCCAGTACTTC. The V gene is TRBV6-2 or TRBV6-3, the J gene TRBJ2-5, with TRBD1 identical over 10 bases. J gave up 5 bases and V 4 bases, and 7 bases lay outside the gene matches. The CDR3 runs to 15 residues. The germline V gene encodes CDR1 MNHEY and CDR2 SVGEGT.

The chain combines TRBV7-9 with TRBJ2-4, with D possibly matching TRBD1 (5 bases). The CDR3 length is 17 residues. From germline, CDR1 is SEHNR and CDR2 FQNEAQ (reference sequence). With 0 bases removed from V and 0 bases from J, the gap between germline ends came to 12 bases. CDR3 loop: CASSLAIGVLAKNIQYF. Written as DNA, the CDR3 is TGTGCCAGCAGCTTAGCGATAGGGGTTCTAGCCAAAAACATTCAGTACTTC.

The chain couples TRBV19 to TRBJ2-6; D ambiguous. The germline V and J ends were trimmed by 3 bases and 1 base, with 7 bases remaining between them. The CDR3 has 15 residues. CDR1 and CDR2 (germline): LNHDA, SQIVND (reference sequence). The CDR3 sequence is CASSINRSGANVLTF. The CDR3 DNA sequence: TGTGCCAGTAGTATTAATAGATCTGGGGCCAACGTCCTGACTTTC.

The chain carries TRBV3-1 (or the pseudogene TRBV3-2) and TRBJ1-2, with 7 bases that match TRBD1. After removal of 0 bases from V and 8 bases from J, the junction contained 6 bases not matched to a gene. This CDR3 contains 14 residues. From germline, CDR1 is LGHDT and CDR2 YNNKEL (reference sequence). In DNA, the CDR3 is TGTGCCAGCAGCCAAGAGAACAGGGGCCGCGGCTACACCTTC. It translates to CASSQENRGRGYTF.

The CDR3 sequence: CASSGSGGFTHADTQYF. The CDR3 DNA is TGTGCCAGCAGTGGGAGTGGGGGGTTCACACACGCAGATACGCAGTATTTT. The rearrangement joins TRBV6-1 to TRBJ2-3; D perhaps matches TRBD2 (6 bases). Trimming removed 4 bases at V and 4 bases at J, with 21 bases between. Per the germline V gene, CDR1 is MNHNS and CDR2 is SASEGT. The CDR3 runs 17 residues.

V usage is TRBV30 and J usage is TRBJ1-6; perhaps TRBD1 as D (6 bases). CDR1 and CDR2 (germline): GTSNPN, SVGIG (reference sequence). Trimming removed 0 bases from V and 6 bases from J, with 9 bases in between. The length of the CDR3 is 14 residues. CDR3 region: CAWSVQGSNSPLHF. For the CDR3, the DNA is TGTGCCTGGAGTGTACAGGGTAGTAATTCACCCCTCCACTTT.

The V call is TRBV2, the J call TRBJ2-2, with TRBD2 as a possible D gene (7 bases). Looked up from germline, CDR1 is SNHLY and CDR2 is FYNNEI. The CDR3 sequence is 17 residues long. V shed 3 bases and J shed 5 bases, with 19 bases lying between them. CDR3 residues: CASSEGGGSVITGELFF. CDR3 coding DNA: TGTGCCAGCAGTGAGGGGGGCGGGAGTGTGATTACCGGGGAGCTGTTTTTT.

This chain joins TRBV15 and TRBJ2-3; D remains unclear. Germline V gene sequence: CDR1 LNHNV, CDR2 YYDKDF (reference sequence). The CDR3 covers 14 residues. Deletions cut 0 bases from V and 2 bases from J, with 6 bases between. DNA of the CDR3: TGTGCCACCAGCAGAGAACTATACACAGATACGCAGTATTTT. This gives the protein CATSRELYTDTQYF.